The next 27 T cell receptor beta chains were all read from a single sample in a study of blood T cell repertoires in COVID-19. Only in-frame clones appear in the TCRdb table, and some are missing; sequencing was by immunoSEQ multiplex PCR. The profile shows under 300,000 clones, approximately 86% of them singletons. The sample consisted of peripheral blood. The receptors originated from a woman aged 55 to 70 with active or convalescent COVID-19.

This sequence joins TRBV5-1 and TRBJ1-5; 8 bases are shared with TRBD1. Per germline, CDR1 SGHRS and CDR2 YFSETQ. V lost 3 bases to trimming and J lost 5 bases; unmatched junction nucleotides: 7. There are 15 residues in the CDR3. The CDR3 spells CASSSSGGADQPQHF. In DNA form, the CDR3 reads TGCGCCAGCAGCTCCTCAGGGGGCGCGGATCAGCCCCAGCATTTT. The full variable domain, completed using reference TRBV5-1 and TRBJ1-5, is KAGVTQTPRYLIKTRGQQVTLSCSPISGHRSVSWYQQTPGQGLQFLFEYFSETQRNKGNFPGRFSGRQFSNSRSEMNVSTLELGDSALYLCASSSSGGADQPQHFGDGTRLSIL.

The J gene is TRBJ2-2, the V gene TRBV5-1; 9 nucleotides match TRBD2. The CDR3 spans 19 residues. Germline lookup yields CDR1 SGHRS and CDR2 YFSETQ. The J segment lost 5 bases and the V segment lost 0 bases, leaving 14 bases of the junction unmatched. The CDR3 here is CASSLGVGGRARFTGELFF. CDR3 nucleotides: TGCGCCAGCAGCTTGGGAGTCGGCGGGAGGGCCCGATTTACCGGGGAGCTGTTTTTT.

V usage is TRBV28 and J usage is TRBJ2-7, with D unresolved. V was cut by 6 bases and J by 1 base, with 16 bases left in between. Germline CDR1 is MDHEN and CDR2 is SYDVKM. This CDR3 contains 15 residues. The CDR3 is CASSENAGISYEQYV. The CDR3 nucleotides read TGTGCCAGCAGCGAAAATGCAGGCATTTCCTACGAGCAGTACGTC.

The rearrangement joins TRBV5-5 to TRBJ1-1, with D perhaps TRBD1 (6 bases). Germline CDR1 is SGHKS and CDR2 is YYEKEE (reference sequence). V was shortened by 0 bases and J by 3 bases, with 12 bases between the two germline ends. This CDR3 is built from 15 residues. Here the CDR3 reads CASSLEGHHDTEAFF. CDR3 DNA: TGTGCCAGCAGCTTGGAGGGACATCACGACACTGAAGCTTTCTTT.

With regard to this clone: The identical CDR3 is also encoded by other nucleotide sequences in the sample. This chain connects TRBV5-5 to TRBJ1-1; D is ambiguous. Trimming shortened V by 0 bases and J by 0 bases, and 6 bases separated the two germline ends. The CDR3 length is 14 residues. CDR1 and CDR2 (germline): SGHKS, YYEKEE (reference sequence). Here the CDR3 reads CASSLGHLNTEAFF. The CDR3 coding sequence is TGTGCCAGCAGCTTGGGGCATCTGAACACTGAAGCTTTCTTT.

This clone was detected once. CDR3 DNA: TGTGCCATCAGTGTCTCCCGAGACACCTACGAGCAGTACGTC. It codes for CAISVSRDTYEQYV. V usage is TRBV10-3 and J usage is TRBJ2-7; no definite D call. The V end was cut by 4 bases, the J end by 2 bases, with 12 bases between. The CDR3 loop spans 14 amino acids. Per the germline V gene, CDR1 is ENHRY and CDR2 is SYGVKD.

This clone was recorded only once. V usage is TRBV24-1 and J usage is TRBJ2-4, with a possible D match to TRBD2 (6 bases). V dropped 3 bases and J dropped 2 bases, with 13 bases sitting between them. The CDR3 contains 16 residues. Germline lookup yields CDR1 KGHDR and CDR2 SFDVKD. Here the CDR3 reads CATSDRRGLSKNIQYF. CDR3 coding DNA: TGTGCCACCAGTGATAGGAGGGGCTTGTCCAAAAACATTCAGTACTTC.

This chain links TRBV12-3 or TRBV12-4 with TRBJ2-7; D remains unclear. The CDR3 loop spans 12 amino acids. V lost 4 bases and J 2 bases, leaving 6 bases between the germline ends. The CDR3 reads CASSSPTYEQYF. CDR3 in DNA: TGTGCCAGCAGTTCCCCTACCTACGAGCAGTACTTC.

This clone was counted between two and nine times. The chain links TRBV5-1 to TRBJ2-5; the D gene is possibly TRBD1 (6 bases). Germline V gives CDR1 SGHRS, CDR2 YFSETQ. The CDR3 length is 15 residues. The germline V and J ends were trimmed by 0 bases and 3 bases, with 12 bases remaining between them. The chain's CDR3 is CASSLVLAGEETQYF. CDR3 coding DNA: TGCGCCAGCAGCTTGGTTCTGGCAGGGGAAGAGACCCAGTACTTC.

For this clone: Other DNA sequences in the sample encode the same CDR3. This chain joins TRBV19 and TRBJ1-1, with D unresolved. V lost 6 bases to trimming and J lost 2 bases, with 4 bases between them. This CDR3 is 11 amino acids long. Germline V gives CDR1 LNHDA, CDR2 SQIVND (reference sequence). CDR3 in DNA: TGTGCCAGTAGGGCTAACACTGAAGCTTTCTTT. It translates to CASRANTEAFF.

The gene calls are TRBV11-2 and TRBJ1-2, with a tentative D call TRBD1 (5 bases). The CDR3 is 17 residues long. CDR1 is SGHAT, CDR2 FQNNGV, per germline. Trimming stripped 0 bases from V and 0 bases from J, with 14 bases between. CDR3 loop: CASSLDSSDSPNYGYTF. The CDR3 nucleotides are TGTGCCAGCAGCTTAGATAGTTCAGACAGTCCTAACTATGGCTACACCTTC.

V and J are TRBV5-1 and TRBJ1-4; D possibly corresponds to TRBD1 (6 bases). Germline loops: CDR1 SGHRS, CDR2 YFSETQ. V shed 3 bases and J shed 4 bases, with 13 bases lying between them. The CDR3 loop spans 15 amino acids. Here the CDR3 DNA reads TGCGCCAGCAGCTCCATGGGGGCCGTTAATGAAAAACTGTTTTTT. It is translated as CASSSMGAVNEKLFF.

CDR3 bases: TGTGCCAGCAATATAGGACAGGGAATCCATGGCTACACCTTC. Its protein product is CASNIGQGIHGYTF. V usage is TRBV6-7 and J usage is TRBJ1-2, with TRBD1 identical over 8 bases. TRBV6-7 is designated an ORF whose function remains uncertain. The CDR3 is made up of 14 amino acids. V dropped 7 bases and J dropped 6; count of bases not matched to a gene: 10.

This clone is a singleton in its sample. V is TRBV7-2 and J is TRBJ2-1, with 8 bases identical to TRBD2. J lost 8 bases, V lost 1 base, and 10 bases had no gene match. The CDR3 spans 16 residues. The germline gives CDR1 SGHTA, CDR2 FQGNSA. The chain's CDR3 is CASSLVGSGIGYEQFF. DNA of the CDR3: TGTGCCAGCAGCTTAGTGGGTAGCGGGATAGGGTATGAGCAGTTCTTC. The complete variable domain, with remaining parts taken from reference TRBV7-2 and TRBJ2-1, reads GAGVSQSPSNKVTEKGKDVELRCDPISGHTALYWYRQSLGQGLEFLIYFQGNSAPDKSGLPSDRFSAERTGGSVSTLTIQRTQQEDSAVYLCASSLVGSGIGYEQFFGPGTRLTVL.

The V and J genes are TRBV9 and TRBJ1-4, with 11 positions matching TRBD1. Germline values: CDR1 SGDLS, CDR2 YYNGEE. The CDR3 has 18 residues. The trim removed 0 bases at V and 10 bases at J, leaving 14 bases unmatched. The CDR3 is CASSVAREDRGLEGKLFF. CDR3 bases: TGTGCCAGCAGCGTAGCTCGTGAGGACAGGGGGCTTGAGGGAAAACTGTTTTTT.

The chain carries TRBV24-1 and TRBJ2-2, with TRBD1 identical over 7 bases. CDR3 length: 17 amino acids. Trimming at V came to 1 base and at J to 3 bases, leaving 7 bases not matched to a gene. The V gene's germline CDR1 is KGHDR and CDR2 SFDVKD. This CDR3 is CATSDLEAGGDTGELFF. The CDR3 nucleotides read TGTGCCACCAGTGATTTAGAGGCAGGGGGAGACACCGGGGAGCTGTTTTTT.

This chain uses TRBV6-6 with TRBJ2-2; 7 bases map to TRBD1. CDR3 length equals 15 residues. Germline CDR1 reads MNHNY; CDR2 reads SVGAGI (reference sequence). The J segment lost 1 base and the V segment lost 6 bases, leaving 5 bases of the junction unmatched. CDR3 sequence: CASRTGQRNTGELFF. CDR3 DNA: TGTGCCAGCAGGACGGGACAGCGGAACACCGGGGAGCTGTTTTTT.

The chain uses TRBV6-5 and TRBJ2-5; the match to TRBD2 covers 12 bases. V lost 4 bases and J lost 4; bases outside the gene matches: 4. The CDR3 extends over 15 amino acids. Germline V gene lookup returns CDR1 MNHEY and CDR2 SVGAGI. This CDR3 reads CASSLTSGGSETQYF. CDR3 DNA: TGTGCCAGCAGTTTGACTAGCGGGGGCTCAGAGACCCAGTACTTC.

As DNA, the CDR3 is TGTGCCAGCACCCTAACGACTAGCGGGAGTGTTGAGCAGTTCTTC. This encodes CASTLTTSGSVEQFF. This chain links TRBV2 with TRBJ2-1; 12 bases fit TRBD2. Germline trimming cut 7 bases from V and 9 bases from J; bases unmatched to any gene: 10. CDR1 SNHLY and CDR2 FYNNEI come from the germline V gene. The CDR3 totals 15 residues.

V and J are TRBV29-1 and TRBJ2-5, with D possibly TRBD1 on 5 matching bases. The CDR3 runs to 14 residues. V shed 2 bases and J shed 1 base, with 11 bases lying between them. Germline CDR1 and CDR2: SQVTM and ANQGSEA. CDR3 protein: CSVESGRAQETQYF. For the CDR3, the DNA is TGCAGCGTTGAATCAGGCAGGGCCCAAGAGACCCAGTACTTC.

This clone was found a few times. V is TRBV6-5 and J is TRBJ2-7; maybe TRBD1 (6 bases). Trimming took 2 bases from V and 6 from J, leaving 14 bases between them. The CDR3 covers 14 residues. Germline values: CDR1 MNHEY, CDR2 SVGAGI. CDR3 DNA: TGTGCCAGCAGTTACAGCCAGGGGAGAGGCGAGCAGTACGTC. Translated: CASSYSQGRGEQYV.

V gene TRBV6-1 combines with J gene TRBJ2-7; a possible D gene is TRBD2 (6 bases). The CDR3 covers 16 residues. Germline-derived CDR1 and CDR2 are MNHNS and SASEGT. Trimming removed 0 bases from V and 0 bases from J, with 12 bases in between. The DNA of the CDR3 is TGTGCCAGCAGTGAAGCGCTGAGCGGGTCCTCCTACGAGCAGTACTTC. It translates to CASSEALSGSSYEQYF.

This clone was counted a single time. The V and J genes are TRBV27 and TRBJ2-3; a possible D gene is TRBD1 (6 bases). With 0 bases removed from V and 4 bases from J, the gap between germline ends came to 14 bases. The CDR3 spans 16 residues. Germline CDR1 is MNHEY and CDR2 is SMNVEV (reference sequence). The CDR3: CASSLSTRGHADTQYF. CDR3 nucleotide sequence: TGTGCCAGCAGTTTATCGACCCGGGGACATGCAGATACGCAGTATTTT.

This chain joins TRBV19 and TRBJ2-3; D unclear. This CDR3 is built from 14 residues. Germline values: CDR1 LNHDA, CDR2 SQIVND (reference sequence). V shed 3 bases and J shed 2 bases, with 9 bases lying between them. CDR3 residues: CASSMSGITDTQYF. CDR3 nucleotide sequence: TGTGCCAGTAGTATGTCCGGTATCACAGATACGCAGTATTTT. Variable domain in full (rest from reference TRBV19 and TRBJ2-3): DGGITQSPKYLFRKEGQNVTLSCEQNLNHDAMYWYRQDPGQGLRLIYYSQIVNDFQKGDIAEGYSVSREKKESFPLTVTSAQKNPTAFYLCASSMSGITDTQYFGPGTRLTVL.

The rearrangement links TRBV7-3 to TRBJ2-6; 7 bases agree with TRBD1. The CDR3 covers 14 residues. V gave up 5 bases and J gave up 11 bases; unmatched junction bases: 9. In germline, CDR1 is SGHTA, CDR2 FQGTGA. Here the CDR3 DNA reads TGTGCCAGCAGCCCCGGGTATCAGGGGGACGTCCTGACTTTC. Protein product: CASSPGYQGDVLTF.

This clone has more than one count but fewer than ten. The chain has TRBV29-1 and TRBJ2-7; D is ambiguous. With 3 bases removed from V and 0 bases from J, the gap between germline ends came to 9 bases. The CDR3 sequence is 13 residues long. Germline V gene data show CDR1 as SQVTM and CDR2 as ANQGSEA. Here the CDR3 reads CSVDRPGSYEQYF. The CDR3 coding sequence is TGCAGCGTTGATCGGCCAGGCTCCTACGAGCAGTACTTC.

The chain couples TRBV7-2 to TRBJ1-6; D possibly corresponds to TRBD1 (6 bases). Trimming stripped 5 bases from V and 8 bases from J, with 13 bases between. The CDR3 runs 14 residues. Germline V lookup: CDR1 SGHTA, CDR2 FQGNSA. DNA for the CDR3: TGTGCCAGCAGCCAACAGGGTGACTATTCACCCCTCCACTTT. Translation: CASSQQGDYSPLHF.